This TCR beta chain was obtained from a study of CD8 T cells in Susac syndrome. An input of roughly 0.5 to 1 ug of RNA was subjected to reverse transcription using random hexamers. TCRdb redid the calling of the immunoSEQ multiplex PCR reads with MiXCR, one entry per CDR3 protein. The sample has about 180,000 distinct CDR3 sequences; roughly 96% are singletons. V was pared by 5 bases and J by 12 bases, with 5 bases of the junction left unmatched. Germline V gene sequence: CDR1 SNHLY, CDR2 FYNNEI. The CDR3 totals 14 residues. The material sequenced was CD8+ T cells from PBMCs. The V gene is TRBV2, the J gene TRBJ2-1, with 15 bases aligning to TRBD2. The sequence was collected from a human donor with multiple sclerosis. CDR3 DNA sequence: TGTGCCAGCAGTTGGACTAGCGGGGGGGCCGGGCAGTTCTTC. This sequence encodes CASSWTSGGAGQFF.